These T cell receptor beta chains were read from a single sample in a study of T-cell reconstitution after alpha-beta-depleted transplantation in children. Using its own MiXCR run on the PCR reads, TCRdb lists one record per CDR3 protein. This table has 190,000 or so distinct CDR3 sequences, approximately 6% appearing once. Source: PBMCs, taken before TCRalphabeta/CD19-depleted stem cell transplant. Receptor source: a girl in the first two years of life with combined immunodeficiency, due to receive a stem cell transplant. The CDR3 runs from the conserved cysteine through the conserved F or W. D genes are given only for firm matches. Size values are once, few and many counts, or a class for expanded clones, and some rows have none.

CDR3 protein: CASSLRWGDIKNIQYF
CDR3 DNA: TGCGCCAGCAGCCTAAGATGGGGAGACATTAAAAACATTCAGTACTTC
clone size: NA
V gene: TRBV4-3
D gene: NA
J gene: TRBJ2-4

CDR3 protein: CASSLERRPTLKDEQYF
CDR3 DNA: TGCGCCAGCAGCTTGGAACGCAGACCTACCCTGAAGGACGAGCAGTACTTC
clone size: NA
V gene: TRBV5-1
D gene: NA
J gene: TRBJ2-7

CDR3 protein: CASSFYPTSGRFADTQYF
CDR3 DNA: TGTGCCAGCAGTTTCTACCCGACTAGCGGGAGATTTGCAGATACGCAGTATTTT
clone size: many
V gene: TRBV28
D gene: TRBD2
J gene: TRBJ2-3

CDR3 protein: CASFTAGAYNEQFF
CDR3 DNA: TGCGCCAGCTTTACAGCGGGAGCCTACAATGAGCAGTTCTTC
clone size: many
V gene: TRBV5-1
D gene: TRBD2
J gene: TRBJ2-1

CDR3 protein: CATLAGVSADTQYF
CDR3 DNA: TGTGCCACCCTAGCGGGAGTTTCCGCAGATACGCAGTATTTT
clone size: many
V gene: TRBV10-3
D gene: TRBD2
J gene: TRBJ2-3

CDR3 protein: CASSLEPRITDTQYF
CDR3 DNA: TGTGCCAGCAGCTTAGAACCCCGAATCACAGATACGCAGTATTTT
clone size: many
V gene: TRBV11-2
D gene: NA
J gene: TRBJ2-3

CDR3 protein: CASSLALVGTGDYEQYF
CDR3 DNA: TGTGCCAGCAGCTTGGCCCTGGTAGGGACAGGGGACTACGAGCAGTACTTC
clone size: many
V gene: TRBV5-5
D gene: TRBD1
J gene: TRBJ2-7

CDR3 protein: CASSAGVYGYTF
CDR3 DNA: TGTGCCAGCAGTGCGGGGGTTTATGGCTACACCTTC
clone size: many
V gene: TRBV12-3/TRBV12-4
D gene: NA
J gene: TRBJ1-2

CDR3 protein: CASSSEGLHLEQYF
CDR3 DNA: TGTGCCAGCAGTTCGGAGGGACTACACCTGGAGCAGTACTTC
clone size: few
V gene: TRBV12-3/TRBV12-4
D gene: TRBD2
J gene: TRBJ2-7

CDR3 protein: CASLRTGGFTDTQYF
CDR3 DNA: TGTGCCAGCCTTCGGACAGGGGGATTCACAGATACGCAGTATTTT
clone size: many
V gene: TRBV28
D gene: TRBD1
J gene: TRBJ2-3

CDR3 protein: CASSVTSGDWNEQFF
CDR3 DNA: TGTGCCAGCAGCGTTACTAGCGGGGACTGGAATGAGCAGTTCTTC
clone size: NA
V gene: TRBV5-6
D gene: TRBD2
J gene: TRBJ2-1

CDR3 protein: CASSLAPVTEAFF
CDR3 DNA: TGTGCCAGCAGCTTAGCGCCGGTCACTGAAGCTTTCTTT
clone size: NA
V gene: TRBV7-9
D gene: NA
J gene: TRBJ1-1

CDR3 protein: CSARFLREQYF
CDR3 DNA: TGCAGTGCTAGGTTTCTCCGGGAGCAGTACTTC
clone size: many
V gene: TRBV20-1
D gene: NA
J gene: TRBJ2-7

CDR3 protein: CASLRQKNTEAFF
CDR3 DNA: TGTGCCAGTCTTAGACAGAAGAACACTGAAGCTTTCTTT
clone size: many
V gene: TRBV2
D gene: NA
J gene: TRBJ1-1

CDR3 protein: CSAPNTGTGSSYEQYF
CDR3 DNA: TGCAGTGCTCCAAACACAGGGACAGGTAGCTCCTACGAGCAGTACTTC
clone size: many
V gene: TRBV20-1
D gene: TRBD1
J gene: TRBJ2-7

CDR3 protein: CASSFNPGTSGKGSQYF
CDR3 DNA: TGCGCCAGCAGCTTTAACCCCGGGACTAGCGGCAAAGGAAGCCAGTACTTC
clone size: many
V gene: TRBV5-1
D gene: TRBD2
J gene: TRBJ2-5

CDR3 protein: CASRYPHRIEAFF
CDR3 DNA: TGTGCCAGCCGATACCCGCACAGGATTGAAGCTTTCTTT
clone size: many
V gene: TRBV28
D gene: NA
J gene: TRBJ1-1

CDR3 protein: CATSRDILAGPPRFF
CDR3 DNA: TGTGCCACCAGCAGAGATATCCTAGCGGGGCCGCCGCGGTTCTTC
clone size: NA
V gene: TRBV15
D gene: TRBD2
J gene: TRBJ2-1

CDR3 protein: CASSQGATQIDQPQHF
CDR3 DNA: TGTGCCAGCAGCCAAGGGGCAACTCAAATTGATCAGCCCCAGCATTTT
clone size: many
V gene: TRBV4-2
D gene: NA
J gene: TRBJ1-5

CDR3 protein: CASSLWLAAQETQYF
CDR3 DNA: TGTGCCAGCAGTTTATGGCTAGCGGCCCAAGAGACCCAGTACTTC
clone size: NA
V gene: TRBV12-3/TRBV12-4
D gene: TRBD2
J gene: TRBJ2-5

CDR3 protein: CASTGLNYEQYF
CDR3 DNA: TGCGCCAGTACGGGCCTTAACTACGAGCAGTACTTC
clone size: many
V gene: TRBV5-1
D gene: NA
J gene: TRBJ2-7

CDR3 protein: CASSLIGTGNQPQHF
CDR3 DNA: TGTGCCAGTAGTCTTATCGGGACAGGGAATCAGCCCCAGCATTTT
clone size: many
V gene: TRBV19
D gene: TRBD1
J gene: TRBJ1-5

CDR3 protein: CASTVTGNNQPQHF
CDR3 DNA: TGTGCCAGCACCGTAACAGGGAACAATCAGCCCCAGCATTTT
clone size: few
V gene: TRBV5-8
D gene: NA
J gene: TRBJ1-5

CDR3 protein: CASSSGGGARETQYF
CDR3 DNA: TGTGCCAGCAGTTCCGGCGGGGGGGCCCGTGAGACCCAGTACTTC
clone size: many
V gene: TRBV12-3/TRBV12-4
D gene: TRBD2
J gene: TRBJ2-5

CDR3 protein: CASRSWTSWSLDEQYF
CDR3 DNA: TGTGCCAGCAGATCCTGGACTAGCTGGAGTCTGGACGAGCAGTACTTC
clone size: many
V gene: TRBV6-2/TRBV6-3
D gene: TRBD2
J gene: TRBJ2-7

CDR3 protein: CSVESTEGYSYEQYF
CDR3 DNA: TGCAGCGTTGAGTCAACGGAGGGGTATAGCTACGAGCAGTACTTC
clone size: many
V gene: TRBV29-1
D gene: NA
J gene: TRBJ2-7

CDR3 protein: CASSLSGSGRLGGKVETQYF
CDR3 DNA: TGTGCCAGCAGTTTGTCCGGTAGCGGGAGGTTGGGCGGTAAAGTAGAGACCCAGTACTTC
clone size: many
V gene: TRBV12-3/TRBV12-4
D gene: TRBD2
J gene: TRBJ2-5

CDR3 protein: CASSLWVDRGSPQETQYF
CDR3 DNA: TGTGCCAGCAGTTTATGGGTTGACAGGGGAAGTCCACAAGAGACCCAGTACTTC
clone size: many
V gene: TRBV28
D gene: TRBD1
J gene: TRBJ2-5

CDR3 protein: CATSRDYNEQFF
CDR3 DNA: TGTGCCACCAGCAGAGACTACAATGAGCAGTTCTTC
clone size: many
V gene: TRBV15
D gene: NA
J gene: TRBJ2-1

CDR3 protein: CATDASGYNEQFF
CDR3 DNA: TGTGCCACAGACGCCTCGGGTTACAATGAGCAGTTCTTC
clone size: many
V gene: TRBV28
D gene: NA
J gene: TRBJ2-1

CDR3 protein: CASSSQEGAPTMWETQYF
CDR3 DNA: TGTGCCAGCAGTTCCCAAGAGGGGGCCCCAACCATGTGGGAGACCCAGTACTTC
clone size: many
V gene: TRBV28
D gene: TRBD1
J gene: TRBJ2-5

CDR3 protein: CASSLNYPDNYGYTF
CDR3 DNA: TGTGCCAGCAGTTTGAATTACCCTGATAACTATGGCTACACCTTC
clone size: many
V gene: TRBV27
D gene: NA
J gene: TRBJ1-2

CDR3 protein: CASSQELPVGARGYTF
CDR3 DNA: TGTGCCAGCAGCCAAGAGCTCCCGGTGGGGGCAAGGGGCTACACCTTC
clone size: NA
V gene: TRBV14
D gene: NA
J gene: TRBJ1-2

CDR3 protein: CSARDLEGGLLFNEQFF
CDR3 DNA: TGCAGTGCTAGAGATCTTGAGGGGGGCCTTTTGTTCAATGAGCAGTTCTTC
clone size: many
V gene: TRBV20-1
D gene: NA
J gene: TRBJ2-1

CDR3 protein: CSVPLGGRLTF
CDR3 DNA: TGCAGCGTCCCCCTTGGGGGACGCCTGACCTTC
clone size: many
V gene: TRBV29-1
D gene: NA
J gene: TRBJ2-7

CDR3 protein: CASSQGQGRGEQYF
CDR3 DNA: TGTGCCAGCAGCCAGGGACAGGGGAGAGGAGAGCAGTACTTC
clone size: many
V gene: TRBV7-9
D gene: TRBD1
J gene: TRBJ2-7

CDR3 protein: CASSPRDRDLSEQFF
CDR3 DNA: TGTGCCAGCAGCCCTAGGGACAGGGATTTGAGTGAGCAGTTCTTC
clone size: many
V gene: TRBV7-3
D gene: TRBD1
J gene: TRBJ2-1

CDR3 protein: CASSVSSGRMETQYF
CDR3 DNA: TGTGCCAGCAGCGTGAGTAGCGGGAGAATGGAGACCCAGTACTTC
clone size: many
V gene: TRBV9
D gene: TRBD2
J gene: TRBJ2-5

CDR3 protein: CASSFLALGSNEQYF
CDR3 DNA: TGTGCCAGCAGTTTTCTAGCTCTGGGATCCAACGAGCAGTACTTC
clone size: many
V gene: TRBV27
D gene: NA
J gene: TRBJ2-7

CDR3 protein: CASSLEWTGAGELFF
CDR3 DNA: TGCGCCAGCAGCTTGGAGTGGACAGGGGCCGGGGAGCTGTTTTTT
clone size: many
V gene: TRBV5-1
D gene: TRBD1
J gene: TRBJ2-2

CDR3 protein: CASSLFFGPNEQFF
CDR3 DNA: TGTGCCAGCAGTTTATTTTTCGGACCAAATGAGCAGTTCTTC
clone size: many
V gene: TRBV12-3/TRBV12-4
D gene: NA
J gene: TRBJ2-1

CDR3 protein: CASSAGTGDGYGYTF
CDR3 DNA: TGTGCCAGTAGTGCCGGGACAGGGGATGGGTATGGCTACACCTTC
clone size: NA
V gene: TRBV19
D gene: TRBD1
J gene: TRBJ1-2

CDR3 protein: CASSPRLSLADNEQFF
CDR3 DNA: TGTGCCAGCAGCCCCCGACTTTCACTAGCGGACAATGAGCAGTTCTTC
clone size: many
V gene: TRBV13
D gene: TRBD2
J gene: TRBJ2-1

CDR3 protein: CASSSEPAETDTQYF
CDR3 DNA: TGTGCCAGCAGCTCAGAACCGGCCGAGACAGATACGCAGTATTTT
clone size: many
V gene: TRBV14
D gene: NA
J gene: TRBJ2-3

CDR3 protein: CASSLASLGRSSGNTIYF
CDR3 DNA: TGTGCCAGCAGCTTAGCGAGTTTAGGACGGAGCTCTGGAAACACCATATATTTT
clone size: many
V gene: TRBV7-6
D gene: NA
J gene: TRBJ1-3